Listed below are T cell receptor beta chains from one sample, sequenced in a study of T cell responses to AZD1222 COVID-19 vaccine. TCRdb's copy holds only in-frame clones and misses some; the assay was immunoSEQ multiplex PCR. The sample records 130,000 or so clones, about 92% being singletons. This specimen was peripheral blood, taken on day 0 of AZD1222 vaccination. The receptor set was obtained from an adult in good health. Both conserved end residues are part of each CDR3. A D gene is named only where the DNA matches it firmly. Size is omitted from some rows. Given values are once, few, many or a class for expanded clones.

. | TRBJ1-1 | TRBV5-4 | TRBD1 | CASSSDRQGNTEAFF | TGTGCCAGCAGCTCTGACAGACAGGGGAACACTGAAGCTTTCTTT
. | TRBJ2-7 | TRBV9 | . | CASSSRLRAEVSNEQYF | TGTGCCAGCAGCTCCCGGCTCAGGGCTGAGGTCTCGAACGAGCAGTACTTC
. | TRBJ2-3 | TRBV9 | . | CASSALQATDTQYF | TGTGCCAGCAGCGCCCTGCAGGCGACAGATACGCAGTATTTT
. | TRBJ1-1 | TRBV6-5 | TRBD1 | CASSRGQGRTEAFF | TGTGCCAGCAGCCGGGGACAGGGGCGCACTGAAGCTTTCTTT
once | TRBJ1-1 | TRBV7-9 | TRBD1 | CASSARTGANTEAFF | TGTGCCAGCAGCGCAAGGACAGGGGCGAACACTGAAGCTTTCTTT
medium-sized | TRBJ2-3 | TRBV4-3 | TRBD2 | CASSQELAGGSTDTQYF | TGCGCCAGCAGCCAAGAACTAGCGGGGGGCAGCACAGATACGCAGTATTTT
. | TRBJ1-1 | TRBV4-1 | . | CASSQLQGMRREAFF | TGCGCCAGCAGCCAATTGCAGGGAATGCGACGTGAAGCTTTCTTT
. | TRBJ1-5 | TRBV5-1 | . | CASSWGMGNQPQHF | TGCGCCAGCAGTTGGGGGATGGGCAATCAGCCCCAGCATTTT
. | TRBJ2-3 | TRBV7-9 | TRBD2 | CASSPGGPSTDTQYF | TGTGCCAGCAGCCCGGGGGGGCCTAGCACAGATACGCAGTATTTT
. | TRBJ2-2 | TRBV6-1 | . | CASSDGGVFGGELFF | TGTGCCAGCAGTGACGGTGGGGTGTTTGGCGGGGAGCTGTTTTTT
. | TRBJ1-2 | TRBV4-3 | . | CASSQDLGYGYTF | TGCGCCAGCAGCCAAGATTTGGGGTATGGCTACACCTTC